The 18 T cell receptor beta chains below come from one sample, sequenced in a study of regulatory T cells in long-lasting Graves disease. The time point was: newly diagnosed GD, antithyroid drugs for less than 3 months. Generation of the TCR library employed RNA extracted from PBMCs. Libraries of TCR beta came from iRepertoire HTBI primers plus Arm-PCR of CDR3 regions. MiXCR, run by TCRdb on the multiplex PCR reads, gives a single entry per CDR3 protein. This sample has 440,000 or so distinct CDR3 sequences; 14% to 15% occur once, and the top ten carry 16%. This same sample was also part of a study on T cells in Graves' hyperthyroidism and ophthalmopathy.

The sample consisted of peripheral blood mononuclear cells (PBMCs), taken at new diagnosis, from a patient treated with antithyroid drugs. The source is a woman aged 25 to 39 with Graves disease.

Of note for this clonotype: A much larger clone differs by one base, so this may be a read error. The V and J genes are TRBV30 and TRBJ2-1; a possible D gene is TRBD2 (5 bases). The tail of the sequence fits TRBJ2-5 better, so the J call may be wrong. The CDR3 is 12 residues long. In germline, CDR1 is GTSNPN, CDR2 SVGIG (reference sequence). In nucleotides, the CDR3 is TGTGACTGGGAGAACGGCCAAGAGACCCAGTACTTC. This sequence encodes CDWENGQETQYF.

This clonotype came up many times. The chain combines TRBV5-1 with TRBJ2-5, with 7 bases identical to TRBD1. The CDR3 sequence is 13 residues long. Per the germline V gene, CDR1 is SGHRS and CDR2 is YFSETQ. V shed 4 bases, J shed 5 bases, and the junction held 5 bases outside the gene matches. The CDR3 nucleotides are TGCGCCAGCAGCACCCGACAGGGTGAGACCCAGTACTTC. Translation: CASSTRQGETQYF.

Comment on this clonotype: The missing conserved phenylalanine or tryptophan at the end of this CDR3 makes a read error likely. The J gene is TRBJ2-3, the V gene TRBV11-2; 7 bases are a match to TRBD1. The CDR3 runs 15 residues. Germline lookup yields CDR1 SGHAT and CDR2 FQNNGV. V dropped 2 bases and J dropped 0; count of bases not matched to a gene: 2. The CDR3 is CASSLRTGSTDTQYL. CDR3 coding DNA: TGTGCCAGCAGCTTAAGGACAGGTAGCACAGATACGCAGTATTTG.

This clonotype turned up a few times. A much larger clone differs from this one at a single base, so this may be a read error. V usage is TRBV13 and J usage is TRBJ2-5; D may be TRBD1 or TRBD2 (5 bases each). V was cut by 5 bases and J by 11 bases, with 33 bases left in between. Germline loops: CDR1 PRHDT, CDR2 FYEKMQ (reference sequence). The CDR3 runs 18 residues. The DNA of the CDR3 is TGTGCCAGCAGCCCTAAACCAAATTGGGGGTGGAACTACAATGAGCAGTACTTC. Its translation is CASSPKPNWGWNYNEQYF.

A few counts support this clonotype. The chain has TRBV10-1 and TRBJ2-3; TRBD2 might be the D (5 bases). The CDR3 totals 16 residues. Trimming took off 0 bases at V and 2 bases at J, with 12 bases between the two ends. Germline V gene lookup returns CDR1 WNHNN and CDR2 SYGVQD (reference sequence). CDR3 protein: CASSESGGLYTDTQYF. CDR3 nucleotide sequence: TGCGCCAGCAGTGAGTCTGGTGGACTCTACACAGATACGCAGTATTTT.

The chain has TRBV6-1 and TRBJ1-4; 8 bases line up with TRBD1. CDR1 is MNHNS, CDR2 SASEGT, per germline. The CDR3 covers 14 residues. V lost 5 bases, J lost 7 bases, and 6 bases stayed unmatched. The CDR3 region has the DNA TGTGCCAGCAGTCAGGGACAGGAGACTGAAAAACTGTTTTTT. This encodes CASSQGQETEKLFF.

This clonotype was observed a handful of times. This rearrangement joins TRBV5-6 to TRBJ2-7; D call uncertain. This CDR3 contains 15 residues. CDR1 SGHDT and CDR2 YYEEEE come from the germline V gene. Trimming removed 4 bases from V and 5 bases from J, with 19 bases in between. CDR3 in amino acids: CASSTVDRRRDEQYF. The CDR3 DNA sequence: TGTGCCAGCAGCACTGTGGACCGCCGTAGGGACGAGCAGTACTTC.

The V and J genes are TRBV19 and TRBJ1-1; 9 bases are a match to TRBD1. V dropped 5 bases and J dropped 6; count of bases not matched to a gene: 4. Germline V gene lookup returns CDR1 LNHDA and CDR2 SQIVND (reference sequence). CDR3 length: 13 amino acids. The DNA for the CDR3 is TGTGCCAGTAGTCCGGGGACAGGGTCTGAAGCTTTCTTT. It codes for CASSPGTGSEAFF.

The chain is built from TRBV5-6 and TRBJ2-1, with a tentative D call TRBD2 (5 bases). With 3 bases removed from V and 15 bases from J, the gap between germline ends came to 19 bases. This CDR3 has 13 residues. Germline loops: CDR1 SGHDT, CDR2 YYEEEE. The CDR3 spells CASSSLGSGGRFF. CDR3 DNA: TGTGCCAGCAGCTCCCTAGGTAGTGGCGGGCGGTTCTTC.

This clonotype was seen more than once but under ten times. This chain joins TRBV6-2 or TRBV6-3 and TRBJ2-6; perhaps TRBD2 as D (6 bases). The CDR3 is 15 amino acids. Trimming pared 4 bases from V and 0 bases from J, leaving 7 bases between. CDR1 and CDR2 (germline): MNHEY, SVGEGT. The CDR3 coding sequence is TGTGCCAGCAGTTCGGGGGACTCTGGGGCCAACGTCCTGACTTTC. This translates into CASSSGDSGANVLTF.

A few counts support this clonotype. The rearrangement uses TRBV6-2 or TRBV6-3 and TRBJ2-1; 11 bases align to TRBD2. V gave up 0 bases and J gave up 3 bases; unmatched junction bases: 7. Germline-derived CDR1 and CDR2 are MNHEY and SVGEGT. The CDR3 extends over 18 amino acids. CDR3 DNA: TGTGCCAGCAGTTACTCTCGGAGACTAGCGGGACACTACAATGAGCAGTTCTTC. Its translation: CASSYSRRLAGHYNEQFF.

A remark on this clonotype: A clone one base away is much larger, so this may be a read error. This chain links TRBV24-1 with TRBJ2-1, with a weak D call TRBD1 (5 bases). V was clipped by 1 base and J by 10 bases, with 13 bases between them. The germline V gene has CDR1 KGHDR and CDR2 SFDVKD. The CDR3 totals 14 residues. As DNA, the CDR3 is TGTGCCACCAGTGATTTCGACAGCCCCTACGAGCAGTTCTTC. It translates to CATSDFDSPYEQFF.

This clonotype was recorded many times. The chain uses TRBV7-9 and TRBJ1-4, with D maybe TRBD1 (5 bases). The V gene lost 6 bases and the J gene lost 5 bases, with 19 bases spanning the gap. Germline loops: CDR1 SEHNR, CDR2 FQNEAQ (reference sequence). This CDR3 is 16 amino acids long. The CDR3 DNA follows: TGTGCCAGCAGTAGGGGAGAACTATCGGGAAATGAAAAACTGTTTTTT. It translates to CASSRGELSGNEKLFF.

This clonotype occurred a few times. The chain recombines TRBV27 with TRBJ2-1; either TRBD1 or TRBD2 may supply D (6 bases each). The CDR3 sequence is 14 residues long. V dropped 5 bases and J dropped 9 bases, with 17 bases sitting between them. Germline assignment: CDR1 MNHEY and CDR2 SMNVEV (reference sequence). This CDR3 reads CASSPGALGSEQFF. DNA of the CDR3: TGTGCCAGCAGTCCGGGGGCTTTAGGGAGTGAGCAGTTCTTC.

As for this clonotype: With only one base between it and a far larger clone, this is likely a read error. The chain joins TRBV3-1 to TRBJ2-7, with D perhaps TRBD1 (5 bases). The CDR3 covers 14 residues. CDR1 LGHDT and CDR2 YNNKEL come from the germline V gene (reference sequence). The CDR3 DNA is TGTGCCAGCAGCCAAGTTGAAGGGGTCTATGGCCACACCTTC. Residues: CASSQVEGVYGHTF.

This clonotype was seen many times. This chain connects TRBV18 to TRBJ1-6; no reliable D call. Looked up from germline, CDR1 is KGHSH and CDR2 is LQKENI. V was trimmed by 3 bases and J by 11 bases, leaving 8 bases between them. The CDR3 sequence is 12 residues long. CDR3 in amino acids: CASSPGDPPLHF. In DNA, the CDR3 is TGTGCCAGCTCACCCGGAGACCCACCCCTCCACTTT.

This clonotype was picked up many times. CDR3 region: CSAERGPDRNIQYF. CDR3 bases: TGCAGTGCTGAGAGGGGCCCTGATAGGAACATTCAGTACTTC. The V gene is TRBV20-1, the J gene TRBJ2-4; D tentatively reads TRBD1 or TRBD2 (5 bases each). This CDR3 has 14 amino acids. Germline assignment: CDR1 DFQATT and CDR2 SNEGSKA (reference sequence). The V and J ends lost 5 bases and 7 bases respectively, with 18 bases between them.

This chain joins TRBV5-1 and TRBJ1-4, with 8 bases lining up with TRBD1. CDR1 and CDR2 from the germline V gene are SGHRS and YFSETQ. The CDR3 has 14 residues. J lost 8 bases, V lost 0 bases, and 3 bases had no gene match. This CDR3 is CASSLEQGAEKLFF. DNA of the CDR3: TGCGCCAGCAGCTTGGAGCAGGGGGCAGAAAAACTGTTTTTT.